The clone carrying this TCR beta chain was seen repeatedly, ten times or more. What it binds is unknown. Germline V gene sequence: CDR1 MDHEN, CDR2 SYDVKM. Trimming cost V 6 bases and J 4 bases, with 25 bases left between them. The CDR3 spans 17 residues. The record originates from a study of T cell repertoires in cytomegalovirus infection. As for the study in general: From public TCR beta signatures came an indication of both CMV infection and matching HLA type.

Study results and limitations: In two of eight donors, the top clonotype was HLA-C-restricted CMV-specific.

One entry per CDR3 protein, called by TCRdb with MiXCR from the reads. The sample yields under 200,000 distinct CDR3 sequences, 8.5% to 10% seen once. The rearrangement links TRBV28 to TRBJ2-7, with no clear D. Material for sequencing was PBMCs. The sequence came from a human donor in good health (CMV status not recorded). Some clones in this sample may be carry-over from other donors' samples. The CDR3 region is CASSSLWLGSVAYEQYF. The DNA for the CDR3 is TGTGCCAGCAGCTCACTCTGGCTAGGTTCGGTGGCGTACGAGCAGTACTTC.